Each of the 18 T cell receptor beta chains below was sequenced from the same sample in a study of T-cell memory formation after mild COVID-19. TCRdb processed the 5' RACE reads anew with MiXCR; each CDR3 protein has one entry. Of under 200,000 distinct CDR3 sequences in the sample, roughly 31% were seen once. Sequencing used PBMCs or a T cell subset sorted from them (not recorded which). The receptors were sampled from an adult woman who had mild COVID-19 (a few samples of this study predate the infection). Cell type and time point are not known.

This clonotype has only a few counts. This chain uses TRBV6-2 or TRBV6-3 with TRBJ2-2, with 10 bases fitting TRBD2. After removal of 7 bases from V and 6 bases from J, the junction contained 8 bases not matched to a gene. CDR1 is MNHEY and CDR2 is SVGEGT in the germline V gene. The CDR3 contains 15 residues. The CDR3 sequence is CASTSGAGGPGELFF. The CDR3 DNA follows: TGTGCCAGCACGAGCGGAGCGGGAGGGCCCGGGGAGCTGTTTTTT.

CDR3 bases: TGTGCCAGCGGACAGAGTTGGAACACCGGGGAGCTGTTTTTT. Amino acid sequence: CASGQSWNTGELFF. V gene TRBV11-2 combines with J gene TRBJ2-2, with a tentative D call TRBD1 (6 bases). Germline CDR1 SGHAT, CDR2 FQNNGV. CDR3 length: 14 residues. Trimming shortened V by 8 bases and J by 1 base, and 11 bases separated the two germline ends.

This clonotype was recorded a few times. The chain joins TRBV5-6 to TRBJ2-7; 10 bases map to TRBD1. Germline CDR1 SGHDT, CDR2 YYEEEE. With V trimmed by 2 bases and J by 5 bases, 7 bases remained unmatched. This CDR3 region has 15 residues. DNA for the CDR3: TGTGCCAGCAGCTTCGCCGGGACAGGGGTTGACGAGCAGTACTTC. It encodes CASSFAGTGVDEQYF.

This clonotype was recorded a few times. The V call is TRBV4-1, the J call TRBJ1-1; TRBD1 might be the D (5 bases). The V end was cut by 4 bases, the J end by 4 bases, with 19 bases between. Germline V CDR1 and CDR2: MGHRA, YSYEKL. This CDR3 region has 16 residues. CDR3 DNA sequence: TGCGCCAGCAGCCGAGGTTGGGGCCGAGGAAGCACTGAAGCTTTCTTT. Its protein product is CASSRGWGRGSTEAFF.

J is TRBJ2-1 and V is TRBV4-1; D tentatively fits TRBD1 or TRBD2 (5 bases each). CDR3 length: 16 amino acids. The V gene lost 0 bases and the J gene lost 3 bases, with 12 bases spanning the gap. Germline-derived CDR1 and CDR2 are MGHRA and YSYEKL. CDR3 coding DNA: TGCGCCAGCAGCCAAGATTCCTTGAGGGGCTACAATGAGCAGTTCTTC. Its translation is CASSQDSLRGYNEQFF.

The chain couples TRBV4-1 to TRBJ1-5; D call uncertain. CDR3 size: 17 residues. The germline V and J ends were trimmed by 1 base and 4 bases, with 17 bases remaining between them. Germline V lookup: CDR1 MGHRA, CDR2 YSYEKL. CDR3 nucleotides: TGCGCCAGCAGCCAAGCTCCCATTGCCTTGGGGAATCAGCCCCAGCATTTT. Translated: CASSQAPIALGNQPQHF.

This clonotype has only a few counts. This chain joins TRBV7-9 and TRBJ1-1, with TRBD1 matching over 9 bases. Per the germline V gene, CDR1 is SEHNR and CDR2 is FQNEAQ (reference sequence). The CDR3 is 16 residues long. Trimming at V came to 0 bases and at J to 8 bases, leaving 10 bases not matched to a gene. CDR3 DNA: TGTGCCAGCAGCTTAGCCCCAACAGGGGGCAGGGACGAAGCTTTCTTT. It specifies CASSLAPTGGRDEAFF.

This clonotype came up a few times. CDR3 nucleotides: TGTGCCAGCAGCGTATTGCAGCGGGGGGGCGGTACGCAGTATTTT. Amino acids: CASSVLQRGGGTQYF. This chain joins TRBV9 and TRBJ2-3; TRBD2 matches 10 bases. The trim removed 1 base at V and 8 bases at J, leaving 7 bases unmatched. From germline, CDR1 is SGDLS and CDR2 YYNGEE. The CDR3 runs to 15 residues. The full variable domain, with the rest looked up from reference TRBV9 and TRBJ2-3, is DSGVTQTPKHLITATGQRVTLRCSPRSGDLSVYWYQQSLDQGLQFLIQYYNGEERAKGNILERFSAQQFPDLHSELNLSSLELGDSALYFCASSVLQRGGGTQYFGPGTRLTVL.

This clonotype was recorded a few times. The chain couples TRBV27 to TRBJ2-7; 9 bases align to TRBD1. This CDR3 is 16 amino acids long. The junction had 11 bases not matched to a gene; V was cut back by 6 bases and J by 2 bases. CDR1 is MNHEY, CDR2 SMNVEV, per germline (reference sequence). The CDR3 loop is CASRYRSDRGTYEQYF. The CDR3 nucleotides are TGTGCCAGCAGATACAGATCGGACAGGGGCACCTACGAGCAGTACTTC.

In this sample, this clonotype turned up a few times. The chain has TRBV20-1 and TRBJ2-1, with 14 nucleotides matching TRBD2. The germline V gene has CDR1 DFQATT and CDR2 SNEGSKA (reference sequence). The CDR3 loop spans 15 amino acids. V trimming: 3 bases; J trimming: 6 bases; junction bases outside the gene matches: 4. This CDR3 reads CSARGLAGVGNEQFF. In DNA, the CDR3 is TGCAGTGCTAGGGGACTAGCGGGAGTAGGCAATGAGCAGTTCTTC.

The CDR3 protein is CASSVSGRSTGELFF. CDR3 in DNA: TGTGCCAGCAGCGTTAGCGGGAGAAGCACCGGGGAGCTGTTTTTT. The gene calls are TRBV9 and TRBJ2-2, with 9 positions matching TRBD2. V was clipped by 2 bases and J by 4 bases; unmatched bases: 3. The germline V gene encodes CDR1 SGDLS and CDR2 YYNGEE. The CDR3 sequence is 15 residues long.

The V and J genes are TRBV20-1 and TRBJ1-5; possible D gene TRBD1, 6 bases. V was pared by 4 bases and J by 3 bases, with 10 bases between. This CDR3 has 13 residues. CDR1 and CDR2 from the germline V gene are DFQATT and SNEGSKA (reference sequence). The CDR3 protein is CSANHRANQPQHF. CDR3 DNA: TGCAGTGCTAACCACAGGGCCAATCAGCCCCAGCATTTT.

This clonotype was recorded a few times. The rearrangement joins TRBV15 to TRBJ2-7, with 7 bases identical to TRBD1. Germline trimming cut 0 bases from V and 3 bases from J; bases unmatched to any gene: 5. CDR1 LNHNV and CDR2 YYDKDF come from the germline V gene (reference sequence). The CDR3 spans 15 residues. The CDR3 loop is CATSRDGQEFYEQYF. The CDR3 DNA follows: TGTGCCACCAGCAGAGATGGACAGGAGTTCTACGAGCAGTACTTC.

The chain combines TRBV11-2 with TRBJ2-3; D uncertain. CDR3 length: 14 residues. CDR1 is SGHAT, CDR2 FQNNGV, per germline. V was shortened by 0 bases and J by 2 bases, with 6 bases between the two germline ends. The CDR3: CASSLDWFTDTQYF. The CDR3 DNA reads as TGTGCCAGCAGCTTAGATTGGTTCACAGATACGCAGTATTTT.

V and J are TRBV11-2 and TRBJ2-2; TRBD2 agrees at 7 bases. Germline loops: CDR1 SGHAT, CDR2 FQNNGV. The length of the CDR3 is 15 residues. The trim removed 2 bases at V and 1 base at J, leaving 1 base unmatched. The CDR3 DNA is TGTGCCAGCAGCTTATCGGGGGGGAACACCGGGGAGCTGTTTTTT. This encodes CASSLSGGNTGELFF.

This clonotype was detected only a few times. The chain couples TRBV7-3 to TRBJ2-1; 10 positions match TRBD1. Germline lookup yields CDR1 SGHTA and CDR2 FQGTGA. Trimming took 4 bases from V and 3 from J; bases not matched to a gene: 6. The CDR3 is 16 amino acids. The CDR3 here is CASSWGQGMGYNEQFF. The CDR3 DNA is TGTGCCAGCAGCTGGGGACAGGGGATGGGCTACAATGAGCAGTTCTTC.

The rearrangement links TRBV5-1 to TRBJ2-7, with 12 bases identical to TRBD1. Germline V CDR1 and CDR2: SGHRS, YFSETQ. Trimming at V came to 3 bases and at J to 0 bases, leaving 7 bases not matched to a gene. The CDR3 has 17 residues. The CDR3 nucleotides read TGCGCCAGCAGCTCCGGGACAGGGGGCGGAGGCTCCTACGAGCAGTACTTC. This sequence encodes CASSSGTGGGGSYEQYF. The entire variable domain, with the rest obtained from reference TRBV5-1 and TRBJ2-7, is as follows: KAGVTQTPRYLIKTRGQQVTLSCSPISGHRSVSWYQQTPGQGLQFLFEYFSETQRNKGNFPGRFSGRQFSNSRSEMNVSTLELGDSALYLCASSSGTGGGGSYEQYFGPGTRLTVT.

The V call is TRBV25-1, the J call TRBJ2-4, with TRBD2 matching 7 bases. This CDR3 has 13 residues. V dropped 8 bases and J dropped 8; count of bases not matched to a gene: 9. Germline loops: CDR1 MGHDK, CDR2 SYGVNS. The CDR3 nucleotides are TGTGCCAGCCTTGGGGCGGGGGATGACATTCAGTACTTC. Translating gives CASLGAGDDIQYF.